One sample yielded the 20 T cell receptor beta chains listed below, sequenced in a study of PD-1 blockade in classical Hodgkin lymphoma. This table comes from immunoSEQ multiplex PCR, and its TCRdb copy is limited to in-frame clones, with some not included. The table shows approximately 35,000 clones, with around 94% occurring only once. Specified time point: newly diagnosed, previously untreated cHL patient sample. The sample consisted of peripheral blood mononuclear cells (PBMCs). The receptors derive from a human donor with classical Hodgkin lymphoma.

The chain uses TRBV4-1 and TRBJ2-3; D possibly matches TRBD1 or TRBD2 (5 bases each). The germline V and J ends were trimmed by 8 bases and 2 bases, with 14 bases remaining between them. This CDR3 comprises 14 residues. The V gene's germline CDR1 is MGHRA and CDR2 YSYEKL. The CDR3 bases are TGCGCCAGCTCCCCCCTAGGGACCACAGATACGCAGTATTTT. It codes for CASSPLGTTDTQYF.

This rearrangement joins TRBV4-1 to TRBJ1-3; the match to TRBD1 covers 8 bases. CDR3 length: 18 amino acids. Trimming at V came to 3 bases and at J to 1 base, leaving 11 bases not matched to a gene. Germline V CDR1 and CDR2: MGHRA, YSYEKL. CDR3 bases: TGCGCCAGCAGCCAGTCCTGGACAGGGAGCGTATCTGGAAACACCATATATTTT. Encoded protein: CASSQSWTGSVSGNTIYF.

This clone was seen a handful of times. The CDR3 is CASSQVGGPWGYTF. The DNA of the CDR3 is TGCGCCAGCAGCCAAGTCGGGGGGCCTTGGGGCTACACCTTC. This sequence joins TRBV4-1 and TRBJ1-2, with TRBD1 as a possible D gene (6 bases). The CDR3 runs to 14 residues. Germline V CDR1 and CDR2: MGHRA, YSYEKL. V lost 1 base and J 8 bases, leaving 14 bases between the germline ends.

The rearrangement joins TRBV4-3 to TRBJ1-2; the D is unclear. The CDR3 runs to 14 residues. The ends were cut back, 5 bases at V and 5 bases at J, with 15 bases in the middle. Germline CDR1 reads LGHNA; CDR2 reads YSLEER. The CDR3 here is CASSTQRLGYGYTF. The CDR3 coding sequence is TGCGCCAGCAGCACCCAACGCTTGGGGTATGGCTACACCTTC.

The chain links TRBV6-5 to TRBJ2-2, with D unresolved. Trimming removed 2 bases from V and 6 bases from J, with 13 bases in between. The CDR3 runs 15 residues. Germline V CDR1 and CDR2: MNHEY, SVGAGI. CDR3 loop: CASSYETFSPGELFF. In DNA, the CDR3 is TGTGCCAGCAGTTACGAGACGTTTTCGCCCGGGGAGCTGTTTTTT.

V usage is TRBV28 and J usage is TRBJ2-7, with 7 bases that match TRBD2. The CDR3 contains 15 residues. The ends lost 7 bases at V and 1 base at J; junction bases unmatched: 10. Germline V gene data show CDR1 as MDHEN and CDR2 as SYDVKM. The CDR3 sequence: CASNPPGGNSYEQYF. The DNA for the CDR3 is TGTGCCAGCAACCCCCCCGGGGGGAATTCCTACGAGCAGTACTTC. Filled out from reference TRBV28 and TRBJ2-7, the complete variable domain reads DVKVTQSSRYLVKRTGEKVFLECVQDMDHENMFWYRQDPGLGLRLIYFSYDVKMKEKGDIPEGYSVSREKKERFSLILESASTNQTSMYLCASNPPGGNSYEQYFGPGTRLTVT.

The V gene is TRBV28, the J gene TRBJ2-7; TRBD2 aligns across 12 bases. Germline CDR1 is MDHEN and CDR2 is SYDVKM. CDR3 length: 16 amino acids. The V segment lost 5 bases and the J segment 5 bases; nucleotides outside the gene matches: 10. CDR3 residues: CASSPRLAGDPHEQYF. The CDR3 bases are TGTGCCAGCAGTCCTCGACTAGCGGGAGACCCCCACGAGCAGTACTTC.

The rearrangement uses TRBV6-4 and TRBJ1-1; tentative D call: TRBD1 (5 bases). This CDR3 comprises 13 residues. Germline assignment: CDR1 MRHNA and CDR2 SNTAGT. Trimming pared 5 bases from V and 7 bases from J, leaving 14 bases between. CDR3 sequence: CASSTRDGGEAFF. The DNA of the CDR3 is TGTGCCAGCAGTACCAGGGACGGGGGTGAAGCTTTCTTT.

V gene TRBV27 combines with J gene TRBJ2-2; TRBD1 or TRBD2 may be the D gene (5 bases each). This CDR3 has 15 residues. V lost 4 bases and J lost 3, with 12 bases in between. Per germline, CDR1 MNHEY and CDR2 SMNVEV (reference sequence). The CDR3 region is CASSSSGTHTGELFF. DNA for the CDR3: TGTGCCAGCAGTTCCTCCGGGACCCACACCGGGGAGCTGTTTTTT.

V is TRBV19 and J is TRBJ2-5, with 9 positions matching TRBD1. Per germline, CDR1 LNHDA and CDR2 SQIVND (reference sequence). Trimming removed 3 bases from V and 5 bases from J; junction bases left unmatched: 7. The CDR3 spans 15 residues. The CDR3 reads CASSIEVQGAETQYF. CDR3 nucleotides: TGTGCCAGTAGTATCGAGGTACAGGGGGCGGAGACCCAGTACTTC. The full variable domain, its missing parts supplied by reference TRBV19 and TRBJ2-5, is DGGITQSPKYLFRKEGQNVTLSCEQNLNHDAMYWYRQDPGQGLRLIYYSQIVNDFQKGDIAEGYSVSREKKESFPLTVTSAQKNPTAFYLCASSIEVQGAETQYFGPGTRLLVL.

As DNA, the CDR3 is TGTGCCAGTAGTCTTTCCGGGACCTCGATCTCTGGAAACACCATATATTTT. This codes for CASSLSGTSISGNTIYF. This chain links TRBV19 with TRBJ1-3; D is perhaps TRBD1 (5 bases). With 5 bases removed from V and 0 bases from J, the gap between germline ends came to 17 bases. CDR3 length equals 17 residues. From germline, CDR1 is LNHDA and CDR2 SQIVND (reference sequence).

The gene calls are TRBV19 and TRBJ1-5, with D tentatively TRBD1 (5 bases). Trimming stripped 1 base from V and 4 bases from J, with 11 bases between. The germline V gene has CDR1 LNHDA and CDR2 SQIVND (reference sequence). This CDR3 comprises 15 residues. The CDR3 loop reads CASSIGAGLNQPQHF. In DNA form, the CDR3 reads TGTGCCAGTAGTATAGGGGCAGGGCTAAATCAGCCCCAGCATTTT.

The CDR3 nucleotides are TGTGCCAGCAGTTTGGCGGGAGTTAGCACAGATACGCAGTATTTT. Encoded protein: CASSLAGVSTDTQYF. The chain recombines TRBV28 with TRBJ2-3; the match to TRBD2 covers 7 bases. V trimming: 3 bases; J trimming: 0 bases; junction bases outside the gene matches: 3. Per the germline V gene, CDR1 is MDHEN and CDR2 is SYDVKM. This CDR3 has 15 amino acids.

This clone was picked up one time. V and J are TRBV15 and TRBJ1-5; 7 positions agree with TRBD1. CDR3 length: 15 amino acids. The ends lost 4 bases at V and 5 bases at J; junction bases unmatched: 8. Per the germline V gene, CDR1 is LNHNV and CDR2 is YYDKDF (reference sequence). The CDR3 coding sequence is TGTGCCACCAGCACCCGGACAGGCGGGGATCAGCCCCAGCATTTT. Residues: CATSTRTGGDQPQHF.

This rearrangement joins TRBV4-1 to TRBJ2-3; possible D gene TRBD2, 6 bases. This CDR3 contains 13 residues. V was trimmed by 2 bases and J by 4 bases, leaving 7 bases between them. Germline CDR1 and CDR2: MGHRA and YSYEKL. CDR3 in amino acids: CASSQPGADTQYF. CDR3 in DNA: TGCGCCAGCAGCCAACCGGGGGCAGATACGCAGTATTTT.

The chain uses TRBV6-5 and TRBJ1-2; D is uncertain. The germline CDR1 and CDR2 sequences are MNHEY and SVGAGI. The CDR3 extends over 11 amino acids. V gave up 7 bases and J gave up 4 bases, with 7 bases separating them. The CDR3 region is CASTDRYGYTF. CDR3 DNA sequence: TGTGCCAGCACGGATCGCTATGGCTACACCTTC.

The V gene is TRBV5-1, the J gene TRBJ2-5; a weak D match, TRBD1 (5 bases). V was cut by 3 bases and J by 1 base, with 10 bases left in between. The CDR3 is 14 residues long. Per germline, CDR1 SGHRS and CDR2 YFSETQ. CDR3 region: CASSWGTVQETQYF. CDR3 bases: TGCGCCAGCAGCTGGGGCACAGTCCAAGAGACCCAGTACTTC. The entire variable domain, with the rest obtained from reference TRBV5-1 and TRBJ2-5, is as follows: KAGVTQTPRYLIKTRGQQVTLSCSPISGHRSVSWYQQTPGQGLQFLFEYFSETQRNKGNFPGRFSGRQFSNSRSEMNVSTLELGDSALYLCASSWGTVQETQYFGPGTRLLVL.

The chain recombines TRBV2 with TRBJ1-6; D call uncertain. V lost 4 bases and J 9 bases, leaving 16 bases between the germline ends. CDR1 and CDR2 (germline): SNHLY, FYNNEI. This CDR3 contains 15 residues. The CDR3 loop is CASSGGPRLFSPLHF. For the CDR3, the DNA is TGTGCCAGCAGTGGTGGGCCTCGGCTTTTTTCACCCCTCCACTTT.

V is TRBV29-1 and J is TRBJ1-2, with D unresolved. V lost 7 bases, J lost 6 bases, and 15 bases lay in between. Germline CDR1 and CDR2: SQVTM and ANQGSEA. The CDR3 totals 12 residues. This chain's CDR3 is CSAEFWIDGYTF. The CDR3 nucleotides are TGCAGCGCGGAGTTTTGGATCGATGGCTACACCTTC.

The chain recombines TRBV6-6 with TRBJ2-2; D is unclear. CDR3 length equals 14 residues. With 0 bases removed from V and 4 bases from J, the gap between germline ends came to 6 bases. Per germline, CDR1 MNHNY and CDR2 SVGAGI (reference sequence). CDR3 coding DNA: TGTGCCAGCAGTTACTCGGAGACCACCGGGGAGCTGTTTTTT. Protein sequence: CASSYSETTGELFF.